These 21 T cell receptor beta chains originate from one sample sequenced in a study of siplizumab effects on memory and regulatory T cells. TCRdb's copy holds only in-frame clones and misses some; the assay was immunoSEQ multiplex PCR. This repertoire shows about 100,000 clones, roughly nine tenths found once; its top ten account for roughly 1%. The sequencing sample was made of CD4+ T cells sorted from blood. These receptors were obtained from a human donor in good health.

This chain links TRBV28 with TRBJ1-4; the D gene is possibly TRBD1 (5 bases). V lost 3 bases and J lost 8, with 19 bases in between. Germline V gives CDR1 MDHEN, CDR2 SYDVKM. This CDR3 has 16 amino acids. The CDR3 coding sequence is TGTGCCAGCAGTTTTCAGGTGGGACTCCTTCGAGAAAAACTGTTTTTT. It specifies CASSFQVGLLREKLFF.

The chain carries TRBV28 and TRBJ1-5; D remains ambiguous. Germline CDR1 and CDR2: MDHEN and SYDVKM. This CDR3 contains 14 residues. V was clipped by 2 bases and J by 3 bases, with 8 bases between them. The CDR3 DNA follows: TGTGCCAGCAGTTTAACGGAAATCAATCAGCCCCAGCATTTT. Translation gives CASSLTEINQPQHF. The full variable domain, rest sourced from reference TRBV28 and TRBJ1-5, is DVKVTQSSRYLVKRTGEKVFLECVQDMDHENMFWYRQDPGLGLRLIYFSYDVKMKEKGDIPEGYSVSREKKERFSLILESASTNQTSMYLCASSLTEINQPQHFGDGTRLSIL.

The chain joins TRBV7-3 to TRBJ2-1; D not certain. Between the trimmed V and J ends, which lost 4 bases and 4 bases, there was a span of 14 bases. The CDR3 consists of 15 residues. The germline V gene has CDR1 SGHTA and CDR2 FQGTGA. CDR3 region: CASSSKGPNYNEQFF. CDR3 DNA: TGTGCCAGCAGCTCGAAGGGTCCTAATTACAATGAGCAGTTCTTC.

The chain recombines TRBV28 with TRBJ2-1, with D possibly called TRBD1 or TRBD2 (5 bases each). There are 15 residues in the CDR3. Germline V gene data show CDR1 as MDHEN and CDR2 as SYDVKM. V shed 3 bases and J shed 3 bases, with 12 bases lying between them. This CDR3 reads CASSFQGRNYNEQFF. The CDR3 DNA follows: TGTGCCAGCAGTTTTCAGGGACGCAACTACAATGAGCAGTTCTTC.

The chain recombines TRBV6-6 with TRBJ2-3; D possibly corresponds to TRBD2 (7 bases). Germline V lookup: CDR1 MNHNY, CDR2 SVGAGI (reference sequence). V lost 1 base and J 0 bases, leaving 11 bases between the germline ends. This CDR3 is 16 amino acids long. This CDR3 is CASSYWGGESTDTQYF. CDR3 DNA: TGTGCCAGCAGTTACTGGGGGGGCGAAAGCACAGATACGCAGTATTTT.

The V and J genes are TRBV7-9 and TRBJ1-1; 7 bases match TRBD1. V lost 0 bases, J lost 9 bases, and 10 bases stayed unmatched. This CDR3 spans 15 amino acids. Germline loops: CDR1 SEHNR, CDR2 FQNEAQ (reference sequence). CDR3: CASSLALPRGGKAFF. The CDR3 DNA is TGTGCCAGCAGCTTAGCGCTCCCCAGGGGGGGCAAAGCTTTCTTT.

The CDR3 loop is CASSLKLNTEAFF. DNA for the CDR3: TGCGCCAGCAGTCTCAAACTGAACACTGAAGCTTTCTTT. The J gene is TRBJ1-1, the V gene TRBV10-2, with D uncertain. Germline-derived CDR1 and CDR2 are WSHSY and SAAADI. The CDR3 covers 13 residues. Between the trimmed V and J ends, which lost 5 bases and 0 bases, there was a span of 7 bases.

V gene TRBV14 combines with J gene TRBJ2-1, with 9 bases aligning to TRBD2. The CDR3 loop spans 17 amino acids. CDR1 and CDR2 from the germline V gene are SGHDN and FVKESK. Trimming removed 3 bases from V and 4 bases from J; junction bases left unmatched: 10. The CDR3 region has the DNA TGTGCCAGCAGCCAGCGAGCTAGCGGGACCATGTACAATGAGCAGTTCTTC. Translation: CASSQRASGTMYNEQFF.

The chain employs TRBV2 and TRBJ2-7; the D is unclear. V gave up 8 bases and J gave up 4 bases, with 9 bases separating them. The CDR3 has 11 residues. Germline V gives CDR1 SNHLY, CDR2 FYNNEI. Here the CDR3 reads CASSKGYEQYF. The CDR3 bases are TGTGCCAGCTCGAAGGGTTACGAGCAGTACTTC.

This chain links TRBV30 with TRBJ2-2, with 7 bases that match TRBD1. The CDR3 sequence is 12 residues long. V lost 4 bases, J lost 4 bases, and 0 bases stayed unmatched. Germline loops: CDR1 GTSNPN, CDR2 SVGIG (reference sequence). Written as DNA, the CDR3 is TGTGCCTGGAACAGGGGCACCGGGGAGCTGTTTTTT. This codes for CAWNRGTGELFF.

The chain uses TRBV7-6 and TRBJ2-7; TRBD1 matches 7 bases. CDR1 SGHVS and CDR2 FNYEAQ come from the germline V gene. Germline trimming cut 1 base from V and 4 bases from J; bases unmatched to any gene: 4. CDR3 length: 14 amino acids. The CDR3 bases are TGTGCCAGCAGCTTAGTAGGGGGACAGTACGAGCAGTACTTC. Its protein product is CASSLVGGQYEQYF.

V usage is TRBV5-4 and J usage is TRBJ2-7; 7 positions agree with TRBD2. CDR3 length: 14 amino acids. J was trimmed by 3 bases and V by 4 bases; bases with no gene match: 7. Germline CDR1 SGHNT, CDR2 YYREEE (reference sequence). The chain's CDR3 is CASSLGSGNYEQYF. The CDR3 nucleotides are TGTGCCAGCAGCCTGGGGAGCGGGAACTACGAGCAGTACTTC.

The chain employs TRBV6-1 and TRBJ1-5, with 7 nucleotides matching TRBD1. The CDR3 is 13 amino acids. Germline V gene lookup returns CDR1 MNHNS and CDR2 SASEGT. The J segment lost 5 bases and the V segment lost 10 bases, leaving 8 bases of the junction unmatched. In DNA form, the CDR3 reads TGTGCCACAGTCCGGGACAGTTATCAGCCCCAGCATTTT. It specifies CATVRDSYQPQHF.

The rearrangement uses TRBV7-8 and TRBJ2-3, with TRBD2 identical over 9 bases. CDR3 length equals 15 residues. The V gene's germline CDR1 is SGHVS and CDR2 FQNEAQ. The V segment lost 2 bases and the J segment 9 bases; nucleotides outside the gene matches: 9. The CDR3 DNA is TGTGCCAGCAGCTTACCTCCGGGACTAGCCGAAACGCAGTATTTT. Amino acid sequence: CASSLPPGLAETQYF.

The chain recombines TRBV2 with TRBJ2-2, with 8 bases aligning to TRBD1. The J segment lost 5 bases and the V segment lost 5 bases, leaving 10 bases of the junction unmatched. Per the germline V gene, CDR1 is SNHLY and CDR2 is FYNNEI. CDR3 size: 16 residues. CDR3 protein: CASSTTGVQGTGELFF. CDR3 sequence (DNA): TGTGCCAGCAGTACGACAGGGGTCCAAGGGACCGGGGAGCTGTTTTTT.

This chain connects TRBV19 to TRBJ1-3; D remains unclear. V was cut by 10 bases and J by 0 bases, with 13 bases left in between. The CDR3 sequence is 14 residues long. CDR1 is LNHDA and CDR2 is SQIVND in the germline V gene (reference sequence). Here the CDR3 reads CATRTLSSGNTIYF. Here the CDR3 DNA reads TGTGCCACCCGGACCCTCAGCTCTGGAAACACCATATATTTT.

The V gene is TRBV11-2, the J gene TRBJ2-7, with 13 bases matching TRBD2. The CDR3 sequence is 14 residues long. Germline CDR1 reads SGHAT; CDR2 reads FQNNGV. V trimming: 5 bases; J trimming: 4 bases; junction bases outside the gene matches: 2. CDR3 loop: CASSPGLAGYEQYF. CDR3 bases: TGTGCCAGCAGCCCGGGACTAGCGGGATACGAGCAGTACTTC.

This sequence joins TRBV29-1 and TRBJ1-2, with no clear D. V lost 3 bases, J lost 5 bases, and 4 bases lay in between. Germline values: CDR1 SQVTM, CDR2 ANQGSEA. This CDR3 has 10 amino acids. Here the CDR3 reads CSVDQYGYTF. For the CDR3, the DNA is TGCAGCGTTGATCAGTATGGCTACACCTTC.

V usage is TRBV7-3 and J usage is TRBJ1-2, with a tentative D call TRBD1 (6 bases). Germline V gene data show CDR1 as SGHTA and CDR2 as FQGTGA. V was trimmed by 8 bases and J by 8 bases, leaving 18 bases between them. This CDR3 is built from 13 residues. This CDR3 reads CASSKGGSEGYTF. The CDR3 region has the DNA TGTGCCAGCTCCAAGGGGGGGTCGGAAGGCTACACCTTC.

This sequence joins TRBV15 and TRBJ2-3; 11 bases fit TRBD2. CDR3 size: 15 residues. V shed 8 bases, J shed 6 bases, and the junction held 10 bases outside the gene matches. Germline V lookup: CDR1 LNHNV, CDR2 YYDKDF (reference sequence). Here the CDR3 reads CATAPTSGSRDTQYF. The CDR3 region has the DNA TGTGCCACCGCCCCCACTAGCGGGAGTCGGGATACGCAGTATTTT. The full variable domain, with the rest looked up from reference TRBV15 and TRBJ2-3, is DAMVIQNPRYQVTQFGKPVTLSCSQTLNHNVMYWYQQKSSQAPKLLFHYYDKDFNNEADTPDNFQSRRPNTSFCFLDIRSPGLGDTAMYLCATAPTSGSRDTQYFGPGTRLTVL.

The rearrangement joins TRBV27 to TRBJ2-5; D call uncertain. CDR3 size: 15 residues. Germline-derived CDR1 and CDR2 are MNHEY and SMNVEV (reference sequence). Trimming removed 0 bases from V and 9 bases from J, with 17 bases in between. The CDR3 loop is CASSLSFPTVSSQYF. In DNA form, the CDR3 reads TGTGCCAGCAGTTTATCGTTCCCAACAGTGTCCTCCCAGTACTTC.